These 30 T cell receptor beta chains originate from one sample sequenced in a study of cytomegalovirus exposure and HLA in healthy donors. The PCR made use of 60 Vbeta and 13 Jbeta primers. Repertoires were generated with immunoSEQ multiplex PCR, while TCRdb's copy carries only in-frame clones and drops some. The sample comprises about 200,000 clones, 75% to 85% of which are singletons, and less than 3% rests with the top ten. Input material: PBMCs. Source of these receptors: a woman aged 40 to 55 in good health and CMV-seronegative.

This clone was recorded only once. This chain joins TRBV6-1 and TRBJ1-5; the D gene is possibly TRBD1 (5 bases). CDR1 is MNHNS, CDR2 SASEGT, per germline. V was shortened by 3 bases and J by 5 bases, with 11 bases between the two germline ends. The CDR3 spans 14 residues. CDR3 coding DNA: TGTGCCAGCAGTGAGCACAGGCCCTATCAGCCCCAGCATTTT. Encoded protein: CASSEHRPYQPQHF.

The rearrangement uses TRBV5-4 and TRBJ2-7, with TRBD2 matching 10 bases. Germline V gene sequence: CDR1 SGHNT, CDR2 YYREEE (reference sequence). V lost 4 bases to trimming and J lost 4 bases; unmatched junction nucleotides: 11. CDR3 length: 16 residues. The CDR3 sequence: CASSPSPSGSLYEQYF. The CDR3 nucleotides read TGTGCCAGCAGCCCAAGCCCTAGCGGGAGTCTGTACGAGCAGTACTTC.

This rearrangement joins TRBV27 to TRBJ2-5, with 7 bases matching TRBD2. Per germline, CDR1 MNHEY and CDR2 SMNVEV (reference sequence). Trimming took 1 base from V and 1 from J; bases not matched to a gene: 9. The CDR3 is 17 amino acids. The CDR3 loop reads CASSLFIGASGQETQYF. The CDR3 DNA reads TGTGCCAGCAGTTTATTCATAGGGGCTAGCGGCCAAGAGACCCAGTACTTC.

The gene calls are TRBV2 and TRBJ1-2; TRBD1 might be the D (5 bases). Per germline, CDR1 SNHLY and CDR2 FYNNEI. Between the trimmed V and J ends, which lost 0 bases and 7 bases, there was a span of 9 bases. The CDR3 runs to 13 residues. CDR3 DNA sequence: TGTGCCAGCAGTGAAGCAAGGGACTCTGGCTACACCTTC. Translation gives CASSEARDSGYTF. Using reference TRBV2 and TRBJ1-2 for the parts outside the CDR3, the full variable domain is EPEVTQTPSHQVTQMGQEVILRCVPISNHLYFYWYRQILGQKVEFLVSFYNNEISEKSEIFDDQFSVERPDGSNFTLKIRSTKLEDSAMYFCASSEARDSGYTFGSGTRLTVV.

The chain employs TRBV28 and TRBJ2-4; 7 bases are a match to TRBD2. The CDR3 runs 15 residues. After removal of 5 bases from V and 7 bases from J, the junction contained 11 bases not matched to a gene. The germline CDR1 and CDR2 sequences are MDHEN and SYDVKM. CDR3 amino acids: CASSIHPHGGNIQYF. In DNA, the CDR3 is TGTGCCAGCAGTATCCATCCTCACGGGGGGAACATTCAGTACTTC.

This clone was recorded once. The V and J genes are TRBV5-5 and TRBJ1-1, with a weak D call TRBD1 (6 bases). Germline V gene sequence: CDR1 SGHKS, CDR2 YYEKEE (reference sequence). Trimming left V 4 bases short and J 3 bases short, with 10 bases between. This CDR3 is built from 13 residues. CDR3 sequence: CASSPAGDTEAFF. CDR3 DNA sequence: TGTGCCAGCAGCCCCGCAGGGGACACTGAAGCTTTCTTT.

This clone was detected only a few times. The J gene is TRBJ1-3, the V gene TRBV5-1, with TRBD1 as a possible D gene (6 bases). The germline V gene encodes CDR1 SGHRS and CDR2 YFSETQ. The CDR3 covers 13 residues. V gave up 4 bases and J gave up 3 bases, with 8 bases separating them. CDR3 sequence: CASSPGDGNTIYF. DNA for the CDR3: TGCGCCAGCAGCCCAGGGGATGGAAACACCATATATTTT. The full variable domain, its missing parts supplied by reference TRBV5-1 and TRBJ1-3, is KAGVTQTPRYLIKTRGQQVTLSCSPISGHRSVSWYQQTPGQGLQFLFEYFSETQRNKGNFPGRFSGRQFSNSRSEMNVSTLELGDSALYLCASSPGDGNTIYFGEGSWLTVV.

This clone was counted a single time. At one end, the junction sequence differs from germline, possibly due to a read error. This rearrangement joins TRBV27 to TRBJ2-7; 10 nucleotides align to TRBD2. The CDR3 runs 15 residues. The germline gives CDR1 MNHEY, CDR2 SMNVEV (reference sequence). The CDR3 here is CASSFGLAVSYEQCF. In nucleotides, the CDR3 is TGTGCCAGCAGTTTCGGACTAGCGGTCTCCTACGAGCAGTGCTTC.

This chain uses TRBV6-5 with TRBJ1-3, with D possibly matching TRBD1 (5 bases). Germline values: CDR1 MNHEY, CDR2 SVGAGI. Trimming pared 2 bases from V and 2 bases from J, leaving 7 bases between. The CDR3 loop spans 14 amino acids. The CDR3 here is CASSYGQAGNTIYF. The CDR3 nucleotides read TGTGCCAGCAGTTACGGACAAGCTGGAAACACCATATATTTT.

About this clone: This sample also contains other DNA sequences that code for the same CDR3. This sequence joins TRBV19 and TRBJ1-5; tentative D call: TRBD1 (6 bases). Germline CDR1 LNHDA, CDR2 SQIVND (reference sequence). The length of the CDR3 is 15 residues. The V end lost 6 bases, the J end lost 0 bases, and 12 bases lay between the germline ends. CDR3: CASRLQGYSNQPQHF. The CDR3 bases are TGTGCCAGTAGACTACAGGGCTATAGCAATCAGCCCCAGCATTTT.

The chain uses TRBV30 and TRBJ1-5, with D possibly matching TRBD1 (5 bases). The V end was cut by 0 bases, the J end by 7 bases, with 13 bases between. Germline CDR1 reads GTSNPN; CDR2 reads SVGIG (reference sequence). The CDR3 has 14 residues. Here the CDR3 DNA reads TGTGCCTGGAGTGTTGGGCAGGGTAGGCAGCCCCAGCATTTT. The encoded protein is CAWSVGQGRQPQHF.

This clone was seen only once. The chain uses TRBV4-2 and TRBJ2-7; 9 bases agree with TRBD2. Germline assignment: CDR1 LGHNA and CDR2 YNFKEQ. After removal of 1 base from V and 9 bases from J, the junction contained 4 bases not matched to a gene. The CDR3 has 13 amino acids. The CDR3 bases are TGTGCCAGCAGCCAAGTGGATAGCGGGAGGCAGTACTTC. Protein product: CASSQVDSGRQYF.

This chain joins TRBV13 and TRBJ2-7, with 11 bases identical to TRBD1. The CDR3 has 15 residues. J lost 4 bases, V lost 1 base, and 3 bases had no gene match. CDR1 is PRHDT and CDR2 is FYEKMQ in the germline V gene (reference sequence). The CDR3 is CASSLVGQGVYEQYF. The CDR3 DNA sequence: TGTGCCAGCAGCTTAGTGGGACAGGGGGTTTACGAGCAGTACTTC.

The chain carries TRBV5-1 and TRBJ2-6, with D maybe TRBD1 (5 bases). The CDR3 is 17 amino acids. Germline V gene sequence: CDR1 SGHRS, CDR2 YFSETQ. V lost 0 bases, J lost 0 bases, and 10 bases lay in between. CDR3 nucleotide sequence: TGCGCCAGCAGCTTGGCGCAGGGAAACTCTGGGGCCAACGTCCTGACTTTC. Its translation is CASSLAQGNSGANVLTF.

This chain joins TRBV6-1 and TRBJ2-7; 9 bases match TRBD1. CDR1 MNHNS and CDR2 SASEGT come from the germline V gene. V lost 1 base and J lost 9; bases outside the gene matches: 10. CDR3 length: 15 amino acids. The CDR3 protein is CASSEVPDRGLRQYF. Written as DNA, the CDR3 is TGTGCCAGCAGTGAAGTGCCGGACAGGGGACTACGGCAGTACTTC.

The rearrangement links TRBV7-2 to TRBJ2-6, with D possibly matching TRBD2 (5 bases). CDR1 SGHTA and CDR2 FQGNSA come from the germline V gene. The CDR3 is 16 amino acids. Between the trimmed V and J ends, which lost 5 bases and 0 bases, there was a span of 11 bases. The CDR3, as DNA: TGTGCCAGCAGCCCCGGACTGTTCTCTGGGGCCAACGTCCTGACTTTC. Translation: CASSPGLFSGANVLTF.

V usage is TRBV5-1 and J usage is TRBJ2-7, with 8 bases aligning to TRBD2. CDR1 is SGHRS and CDR2 is YFSETQ in the germline V gene. V was clipped by 1 base and J by 1 base; unmatched bases: 7. The CDR3 spans 16 residues. CDR3 coding DNA: TGCGCCAGCAGCTTGTTTCGCGGGGGGCCGTCCTACGAGCAGTACTTC. Amino acids: CASSLFRGGPSYEQYF.

The chain is built from TRBV7-3 and TRBJ2-5; a possible D gene is TRBD2 (5 bases). V shed 5 bases and J shed 7 bases, with 14 bases lying between them. Germline CDR1 SGHTA, CDR2 FQGTGA. CDR3 length: 13 residues. The CDR3 here is CASSPTKGGTQYF. The CDR3 coding sequence is TGTGCCAGCAGCCCGACAAAAGGAGGGACCCAGTACTTC.

V usage is TRBV27 and J usage is TRBJ2-1; 10 bases are shared with TRBD2. The germline gives CDR1 MNHEY, CDR2 SMNVEV (reference sequence). The CDR3 loop spans 16 amino acids. V trimming: 6 bases; J trimming: 6 bases; junction bases outside the gene matches: 11. CDR3 sequence: CASSLGAGGPANEQFF. The CDR3 DNA follows: TGTGCCAGCAGCCTCGGAGCGGGAGGGCCGGCCAATGAGCAGTTCTTC.

This rearrangement joins TRBV6-5 to TRBJ2-6, with a tentative D call TRBD1 (7 bases). CDR1 MNHEY and CDR2 SVGAGI come from the germline V gene. V lost 11 bases and J lost 0, with 11 bases in between. The CDR3 runs 14 residues. The CDR3 protein is CAAQGGSGANVLTF. The CDR3 DNA reads TGTGCCGCCCAGGGGGGCTCTGGGGCCAACGTCCTGACTTTC.

This sequence joins TRBV27 and TRBJ2-2; the D gene is possibly TRBD2 (5 bases). The V end lost 0 bases, the J end lost 5 bases, and 7 bases lay between the germline ends. The CDR3 has 14 amino acids. The V gene's germline CDR1 is MNHEY and CDR2 SMNVEV (reference sequence). The CDR3, as DNA: TGTGCCAGCAGTTTATCGCCGGGGACCGGGGAGCTGTTTTTT. This encodes CASSLSPGTGELFF.

This clone was observed a single time. The chain links TRBV30 to TRBJ1-5; D is possibly TRBD1 (5 bases). The CDR3 sequence is 14 residues long. Germline V gene data show CDR1 as GTSNPN and CDR2 as SVGIG (reference sequence). V lost 2 bases to trimming and J lost 0 bases, with 8 bases between them. In DNA form, the CDR3 reads TGTGCCTGGAGTTCAGGGTATAGCAATCAGCCCCAGCATTTT. Translated: CAWSSGYSNQPQHF.

The chain has TRBV28 and TRBJ1-2; TRBD1 agrees at 9 bases. The CDR3 is 14 amino acids. CDR1 is MDHEN and CDR2 is SYDVKM in the germline V gene. V was pared by 4 bases and J by 7 bases, with 7 bases of the junction left unmatched. The CDR3 nucleotides read TGTGCCAGCAGTTCCGGGACAGGGTGGGGTGGCTACACCTTC. It specifies CASSSGTGWGGYTF.

The V call is TRBV5-5, the J call TRBJ2-5; tentatively, D is TRBD2 (6 bases). The germline V gene has CDR1 SGHKS and CDR2 YYEKEE (reference sequence). This CDR3 is built from 15 residues. V was clipped by 0 bases and J by 4 bases, with 13 bases between them. The CDR3 bases are TGTGCCAGCAGCTTGGGCGGGGCCCCTCGAGAGACCCAGTACTTC. Amino acid sequence: CASSLGGAPRETQYF.

The V call is TRBV5-1, the J call TRBJ2-3; 8 bases map to TRBD2. V lost 4 bases to trimming and J lost 6 bases; unmatched junction nucleotides: 10. Germline V lookup: CDR1 SGHRS, CDR2 YFSETQ. The CDR3 runs 15 residues. In nucleotides, the CDR3 is TGCGCCAGCAGCCGACTAGCGTCCCGGGAGGATACGCAGTATTTT. As protein: CASSRLASREDTQYF.

V is TRBV4-1 and J is TRBJ2-7; maybe TRBD2 (6 bases). CDR3 size: 16 residues. The V end lost 4 bases, the J end lost 1 base, and 17 bases lay between the germline ends. Germline V CDR1 and CDR2: MGHRA, YSYEKL. Written as DNA, the CDR3 is TGCGCCAGCAGCCCCCTTGGCACTAGCCTTTCCTACGAGCAGTACTTC. Residues: CASSPLGTSLSYEQYF.

The chain links TRBV5-1 to TRBJ2-3; 9 positions agree with TRBD2. Germline CDR1 and CDR2: SGHRS and YFSETQ. This CDR3 spans 14 amino acids. The trim removed 4 bases at V and 6 bases at J, leaving 6 bases unmatched. CDR3 DNA: TGCGCCAGCAGCCCCATAGCGGGAGTGGATACGCAGTATTTT. This gives the protein CASSPIAGVDTQYF. Variable domain in full (rest from reference TRBV5-1 and TRBJ2-3): KAGVTQTPRYLIKTRGQQVTLSCSPISGHRSVSWYQQTPGQGLQFLFEYFSETQRNKGNFPGRFSGRQFSNSRSEMNVSTLELGDSALYLCASSPIAGVDTQYFGPGTRLTVL.

This clone was seen only a few times. V gene TRBV7-9 combines with J gene TRBJ2-3; the D gene is possibly TRBD1 (6 bases). In germline, CDR1 is SEHNR, CDR2 FQNEAQ (reference sequence). V lost 5 bases and J 6 bases, leaving 24 bases between the germline ends. The CDR3 contains 17 residues. In DNA, the CDR3 is TGTGCCAGCAGCACTTACCTTAGTCGGTCAGGGGCGGATACGCAGTATTTT. Its translation is CASSTYLSRSGADTQYF.

The CDR3 nucleotides read TGTGCCAGCGGCCGGGGGGACCATCTTACAGATACGCAGTATTTT. It yields the protein CASGRGDHLTDTQYF. The chain recombines TRBV7-6 with TRBJ2-3, with 7 bases fitting TRBD2. This CDR3 contains 15 residues. Germline V lookup: CDR1 SGHVS, CDR2 FNYEAQ. V shed 8 bases and J 3 bases; nucleotides not matched to a gene: 11.

This sequence joins TRBV6-5 and TRBJ2-5, with 8 positions matching TRBD1. The J call may be wrong; the DNA end is better matched by TRBJ2-7. The CDR3 is made up of 15 amino acids. Germline V CDR1 and CDR2: MNHEY, SVGAGI. CDR3 bases: TGTGCCAGCAGTTATTTTGGACAGGGACCCTACGAGCAGTACTTC. Residues: CASSYFGQGPYEQYF.